These 25 T cell receptor beta chains originate from one sample sequenced in a study of somatic mutations in cytotoxic T cells in rheumatoid arthritis (dated by TCRdb to the late 2010s). Receptor amplification or capture employed the immunoSEQ multiplex PCR assay. TCRdb mirrors the immuneACCESS table, restricted to in-frame sequences. Some clones are absent from its copies; in checked studies, under half trace to an unresolved V gene, and the reason for the others is unknown. In this sample the table shows about 20,000 clones, 74% of which occur a single time. Approximately 5% of the sample goes to the ten largest clones. Sequenced material: CD8+ T cells sorted from blood. These receptors originate from a man aged 55 to 70 in good health.

The chain links TRBV19 to TRBJ1-5; 9 positions agree with TRBD1. J lost 7 bases, V lost 2 bases, and 9 bases had no gene match. The CDR3 runs 16 residues. CDR1 LNHDA and CDR2 SQIVND come from the germline V gene (reference sequence). CDR3: CASSIPEGQGVQPQHF. The DNA of the CDR3 is TGTGCCAGTAGTATACCAGAGGGACAGGGAGTCCAGCCCCAGCATTTT.

The chain employs TRBV19 and TRBJ2-5; D remains ambiguous. Trimming stripped 1 base from V and 5 bases from J, with 8 bases between. This CDR3 is built from 13 residues. Germline lookup yields CDR1 LNHDA and CDR2 SQIVND (reference sequence). The CDR3 nucleotides are TGTGCCAGTAGTATAGTGGAGACGGAGACCCAGTACTTC. Protein sequence: CASSIVETETQYF. Using reference TRBV19 and TRBJ2-5 for the parts outside the CDR3, the full variable domain is DGGITQSPKYLFRKEGQNVTLSCEQNLNHDAMYWYRQDPGQGLRLIYYSQIVNDFQKGDIAEGYSVSREKKESFPLTVTSAQKNPTAFYLCASSIVETETQYFGPGTRLLVL.

V is TRBV23-1 and J is TRBJ1-5; D is unclear. TRBV23-1 is treated as an ORF (open reading frame) with a function not yet certain. The CDR3 sequence is 17 residues long. With 9 bases removed from V and 2 bases from J, the gap between germline ends came to 23 bases. This CDR3 reads CARVTSARMSGNQPQHF. CDR3 nucleotides: TGCGCCAGGGTGACATCGGCCCGGATGTCGGGCAATCAGCCCCAGCATTTT.

This clone was found a few times. CDR3 sequence reads: CASSEGTGFWQETQYF. The DNA of the CDR3 is TGTGCCAGCAGTGAAGGGACAGGGTTTTGGCAAGAGACCCAGTACTTC. The V and J genes are TRBV2 and TRBJ2-5; TRBD1 agrees at 8 bases. Germline CDR1 SNHLY, CDR2 FYNNEI. The trim removed 1 base at V and 2 bases at J, leaving 6 bases unmatched. The CDR3 covers 16 residues.

The genes are TRBV9 and TRBJ2-3; 8 nucleotides match TRBD2. This CDR3 comprises 15 residues. J gave up 5 bases and V 0 bases, and 5 bases lay outside the gene matches. CDR1 is SGDLS, CDR2 YYNGEE, per germline. In nucleotides, the CDR3 is TGTGCCAGCAGCGTAGCCGGGAGGGCCTTAGATACGCAGTATTTT. Translation: CASSVAGRALDTQYF.

In its sample, this clone was seen once. Here the CDR3 DNA reads TGCAGTGGGCAGTCAATGGATGGCTACACCTTC. Its protein product is CSGQSMDGYTF. The chain uses TRBV20-1 and TRBJ1-2; D is ambiguous. Trimming took 7 bases from V and 6 from J, leaving 12 bases between them. The CDR3 consists of 11 residues. CDR1 and CDR2 (germline): DFQATT, SNEGSKA (reference sequence).

V gene TRBV4-1 combines with J gene TRBJ2-7; tentative D call: TRBD1 (5 bases). V lost 4 bases to trimming and J lost 3 bases, with 7 bases between them. Per the germline V gene, CDR1 is MGHRA and CDR2 is YSYEKL. This CDR3 region has 12 residues. CDR3 in amino acids: CASSPQGYEQYF. DNA for the CDR3: TGCGCCAGCAGCCCTCAGGGCTACGAGCAGTACTTC.

The V gene is TRBV4-3, the J gene TRBJ2-7; 8 positions agree with TRBD1. This CDR3 comprises 16 residues. Germline V gene sequence: CDR1 LGHNA, CDR2 YSLEER. V was pared by 0 bases and J by 1 base, with 5 bases of the junction left unmatched. The CDR3 region is CASSQDQGQGSYEQYF. The CDR3 DNA reads as TGCGCCAGCAGCCAAGACCAAGGACAGGGATCCTACGAGCAGTACTTC.

In its sample, this clone was seen a few times. As the CDR3 is not closed by the conserved phenylalanine or tryptophan, this likely results from a read error. No DNA is shown, since the ends of the CDR3 on it are uncertain; the CDR3 is the one TCRdb lists. The chain recombines TRBV6-5 with TRBJ2-4; the table names TRBD1, a call not compared with the DNA. Germline CDR1 and CDR2: MNHEY and SVGAGI. The CDR3 is made up of 13 amino acids, end residues included. CDR3: CASSYSSQGRISL.

The chain combines TRBV4-3 with TRBJ1-1; 8 bases fit TRBD1. This CDR3 region has 14 residues. V lost 4 bases and J lost 4; bases outside the gene matches: 5. The V gene's germline CDR1 is LGHNA and CDR2 YSLEER. CDR3 nucleotide sequence: TGCGCCAGCAGCCCCGCAACAGGGGGCACTGAAGCTTTCTTT. This gives the protein CASSPATGGTEAFF.

The chain links TRBV7-6 to TRBJ2-3, with a weak D call TRBD1 (5 bases). The V gene's germline CDR1 is SGHVS and CDR2 FNYEAQ. Trimming removed 1 base from V and 4 bases from J, with 9 bases in between. There are 14 residues in the CDR3. CDR3 loop: CASSLDQGADTQYF. In DNA, the CDR3 is TGTGCCAGCAGCTTAGATCAGGGCGCAGATACGCAGTATTTT. The full variable domain, its missing parts supplied by reference TRBV7-6 and TRBJ2-3, is GAGVSQSPRYKVTKRGQDVALRCDPISGHVSLYWYRQALGQGPEFLTYFNYEAQQDKSGLPNDRFSAERPEGSISTLTIQRTEQRDSAMYRCASSLDQGADTQYFGPGTRLTVL.

The V call is TRBV5-1, the J call TRBJ2-7; the match to TRBD2 covers 10 bases. The CDR3 is made up of 14 amino acids. CDR1 is SGHRS, CDR2 YFSETQ, per germline. With V trimmed by 4 bases and J by 7 bases, 8 bases remained unmatched. CDR3 sequence (DNA): TGCGCCAGCAGCGTCCTAGCGGGAGTCAGAGAGCAGTACTTC. Translated: CASSVLAGVREQYF.

This chain uses TRBV21-1 with TRBJ1-4. TRBV21-1 corresponds to a pseudogene. This CDR3 has 17 amino acids. CDR3 protein: CASSKRVASWTNEKLFF. The CDR3 nucleotides read TGTGCCAGCAGCAAGAGGGTCGCCAGTTGGACTAATGAAAAACTGTTTTTT.

The V gene is TRBV30, the J gene TRBJ2-2; the match to TRBD1 covers 9 bases. V shed 3 bases, J shed 10 bases, and the junction held 12 bases outside the gene matches. The CDR3 totals 15 residues. CDR1 is GTSNPN and CDR2 is SVGIG in the germline V gene (reference sequence). The CDR3 spells CAWRDSDRGLSELFF. In DNA, the CDR3 is TGTGCCTGGAGAGATTCGGACAGGGGATTATCGGAGCTGTTTTTT. Based on the CDR3 plus reference TRBV30 and TRBJ2-2, the full variable domain is SQTIHQWPATLVQPVGSPLSLECTVEGTSNPNLYWYRQAAGRGLQLLFYSVGIGQISSEVPQNLSASRPQDRQFILSSKKLLLSDSGFYLCAWRDSDRGLSELFFGEGSRLTVL.

CDR3 sequence: CASSIGQGYEQYF. The CDR3 nucleotides are TGTGCCAGCAGCATTGGACAGGGCTACGAGCAGTACTTC. V usage is TRBV7-8 and J usage is TRBJ2-7; 8 bases fit TRBD1. The CDR3 is 13 residues long. V trimming: 5 bases; J trimming: 3 bases; junction bases outside the gene matches: 3. Germline assignment: CDR1 SGHVS and CDR2 FQNEAQ. The entire variable domain, with the rest obtained from reference TRBV7-8 and TRBJ2-7, is as follows: GAGVSQSPRYKVAKRGQDVALRCDPISGHVSLFWYQQALGQGPEFLTYFQNEAQLDKSGLPSDRFFAERPEGSVSTLKIQRTQQEDSAVYLCASSIGQGYEQYFGPGTRLTVT.

The count of this clone is one. The rearrangement joins TRBV4-1 to TRBJ2-1; 9 bases fit TRBD2. The CDR3 length is 17 residues. Germline CDR1 reads MGHRA; CDR2 reads YSYEKL. Germline trimming cut 6 bases from V and 0 bases from J; bases unmatched to any gene: 9. The CDR3 spells CASRGGGVSVSYNEQFF. The CDR3 DNA reads TGCGCCAGCAGAGGCGGGGGGGTAAGCGTCTCCTACAATGAGCAGTTCTTC.

The rearrangement joins TRBV5-8 to TRBJ2-1; 7 bases fit TRBD2. V was clipped by 2 bases and J by 9 bases; unmatched bases: 5. The germline V gene encodes CDR1 SGHTS and CDR2 YDEGEE. The CDR3 has 13 amino acids. CDR3: CASSFAGVGEQFF. CDR3 DNA sequence: TGTGCCAGCAGCTTCGCGGGGGTAGGTGAGCAGTTCTTC.

V usage is TRBV20-1 and J usage is TRBJ1-1; D gene ambiguous. The CDR3 length is 10 residues. CDR1 is DFQATT and CDR2 is SNEGSKA in the germline V gene (reference sequence). The V end lost 5 bases, the J end lost 5 bases, and 6 bases lay between the germline ends. CDR3 in amino acids: CSAAVTEAFF. CDR3 DNA: TGCAGTGCTGCGGTTACTGAAGCTTTCTTT.

This chain links TRBV10-3 with TRBJ2-2; 14 bases fit TRBD2. CDR1 is ENHRY and CDR2 is SYGVKD in the germline V gene. The CDR3 is made up of 15 amino acids. The trim removed 2 bases at V and 9 bases at J, leaving 2 bases unmatched. CDR3: CAISEGTSGGRELFF. The CDR3 bases are TGTGCCATCAGTGAGGGGACTAGCGGGGGTCGGGAGCTGTTTTTT.

The chain has TRBV27 and TRBJ1-1; no clear D. The CDR3 length is 15 residues. V was pared by 7 bases and J by 0 bases, with 15 bases between. Germline CDR1 and CDR2: MNHEY and SMNVEV (reference sequence). The CDR3 loop reads CASTGGAGLNTEAFF. CDR3 in DNA: TGTGCCAGCACCGGAGGAGCGGGTTTGAACACTGAAGCTTTCTTT.

This clone was picked up one time. CDR3 DNA: TGCGCCAGCAGCCAAACCAGCGGGAGGGCCTTCACCTACAATGAGCAGTTCTTC. This translates into CASSQTSGRAFTYNEQFF. The chain carries TRBV4-3 and TRBJ2-1; 10 bases fit TRBD2. The V segment lost 2 bases and the J segment 2 bases; nucleotides outside the gene matches: 9. Germline V gene sequence: CDR1 LGHNA, CDR2 YSLEER. The CDR3 covers 18 residues.

V usage is TRBV27 and J usage is TRBJ2-1; D possibly corresponds to TRBD1 (5 bases). Trimming left V 3 bases short and J 7 bases short, with 16 bases between. CDR1 and CDR2 from the germline V gene are MNHEY and SMNVEV (reference sequence). The CDR3 contains 15 residues. For the CDR3, the DNA is TGTGCCAGCAGTTTGAAGGCAGGGCTTCAGAATGAGCAGTTCTTC. Translated: CASSLKAGLQNEQFF.

This clone was detected only a few times. The chain joins TRBV4-1 to TRBJ2-7, with no clear D. Looked up from germline, CDR1 is MGHRA and CDR2 is YSYEKL. The V and J ends lost 0 bases and 11 bases respectively, with 20 bases between them. The CDR3 runs 15 residues. The CDR3 coding sequence is TGCGCCAGCAGCCAAGATTTTGGCTTTGTTCGCGGAGAGTACTTC. This gives the protein CASSQDFGFVRGEYF.

This chain connects TRBV5-8 to TRBJ2-7, with TRBD1 identical over 8 bases. V lost 4 bases to trimming and J lost 2 bases; unmatched junction nucleotides: 8. The V gene's germline CDR1 is SGHTS and CDR2 YDEGEE. This CDR3 has 15 residues. The CDR3 loop is CASSLAGQGAYEQYF. The CDR3 nucleotides read TGTGCCAGCAGCCTGGCCGGACAGGGTGCCTACGAGCAGTACTTC.

This clone was observed a few times. The gene calls are TRBV4-1 and TRBJ2-6; D not certain. This CDR3 is 15 amino acids long. V lost 1 base and J 1 base, leaving 5 bases between the germline ends. The germline gives CDR1 MGHRA, CDR2 YSYEKL. The CDR3, as DNA: TGCGCCAGCAGCCAAGCGGGTTCTGGGGCCAACGTCCTGACTTTC. Translation: CASSQAGSGANVLTF.